The sequence of this T cell receptor (beta chain) was determined in a study of graft-versus-host responses after intestinal transplantation. Overall study: Transplants given to recipients were multivisceral, liver-intestinal, or isolated intestinal. Study conclusions and caveats: Recipient marrow showed GvH clones, some seen first in ileum or blood.

The V and J ends lost 1 base and 3 bases respectively, with 10 bases between them. The germline CDR1 and CDR2 sequences are LGHNA and YSLEER. This CDR3 comprises 14 residues. This table comes from immunoSEQ multiplex PCR, and its TCRdb copy is limited to in-frame clones, with some not included. The sample yields roughly 36,000 clones, nearly 95% seen once. Worth noting for this clone: Antigen: not known.

Sequenced material: unstimulated CD8+ T cells sorted from spleen or lymph node cells, taken before transplant. The sequence was collected from a human donor who was the organ donor for an intestinal transplant. This chain joins TRBV4-3 and TRBJ2-7; no reliable D call. The CDR3 DNA reads TGCGCCAGCAGCCAAGGCCACGATAACTACGAGCAGTACTTC. Translation: CASSQGHDNYEQYF.